This TCR beta chain was recovered during a study of blood T cell repertoires in COVID-19. Per the study methods: From reference gene primer amplification, estimates of nucleated cell counts were derived. TCRdb's table, derived via immunoSEQ multiplex PCR, lists solely in-frame clones and lacks some. Clone size and V and J calls were adopted from that table, with D and trimming inferred from the DNA. This sample has about 150,000 clones, with around 80% found just once. Germline-derived CDR1 and CDR2 are KGHSH and LQKENI. The CDR3 consists of 14 residues. The germline V and J ends were trimmed by 2 bases and 2 bases, with 10 bases remaining between them.

The chain is built from TRBV18 and TRBJ2-7; TRBD2 might be the D (6 bases). The receptor was isolated from a human donor with acute or convalescent COVID-19. The donor label of this sample is uncertain. The sequenced sample consisted of peripheral blood. The CDR3 is CASSPGTGAYEQYF. CDR3 nucleotides: TGTGCCAGCTCACCAGGGACTGGAGCCTACGAGCAGTACTTC.